Sequencing of this TCR beta chain was carried out in a study of T cell responses to AZD1222 COVID-19 vaccine. The assay was immunoSEQ multiplex PCR, and TCRdb's table has in-frame clones only and misses some. The profile shows about 99,000 clones, over 90% of them singletons. Notes on this clone: The antigen remains unidentified.

Study-wide results and caveats: Clonal diversity may have been underestimated, and the donors were mostly white British, with more females than males.

Trimming left V 7 bases short and J 0 bases short, with 15 bases between. The CDR3 has 15 amino acids. Germline V gene sequence: CDR1 SGHNT, CDR2 YENEEA. V usage is TRBV11-3 and J usage is TRBJ2-5; a possible D gene is TRBD1 (5 bases). This receptor was obtained from an adult in good health. The sequencing used peripheral blood, collected on day 0 of AZD1222 vaccination. For the CDR3, the DNA is TGTGCCAGCACCCTTGGGGCCTCGTACCAAGAGACCCAGTACTTC. As protein: CASTLGASYQETQYF.